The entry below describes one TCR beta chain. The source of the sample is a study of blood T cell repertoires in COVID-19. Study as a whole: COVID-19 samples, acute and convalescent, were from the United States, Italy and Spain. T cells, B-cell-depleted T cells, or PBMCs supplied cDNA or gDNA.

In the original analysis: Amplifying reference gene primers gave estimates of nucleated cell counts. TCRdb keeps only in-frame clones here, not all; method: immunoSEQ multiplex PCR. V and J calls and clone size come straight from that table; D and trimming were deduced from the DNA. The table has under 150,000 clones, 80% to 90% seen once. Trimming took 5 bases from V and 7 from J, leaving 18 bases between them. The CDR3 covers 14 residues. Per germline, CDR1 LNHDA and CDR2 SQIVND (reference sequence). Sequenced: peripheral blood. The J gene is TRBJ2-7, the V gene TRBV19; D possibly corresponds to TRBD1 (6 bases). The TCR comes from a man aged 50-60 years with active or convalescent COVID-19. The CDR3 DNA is TGTGCCAGTAGTCTCCGACAGGACCGACAAGAGCAGTACTTC. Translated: CASSLRQDRQEQYF. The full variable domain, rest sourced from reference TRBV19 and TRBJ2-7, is DGGITQSPKYLFRKEGQNVTLSCEQNLNHDAMYWYRQDPGQGLRLIYYSQIVNDFQKGDIAEGYSVSREKKESFPLTVTSAQKNPTAFYLCASSLRQDRQEQYFGPGTRLTVT.